This T cell receptor (beta chain) was identified during a study of blood T cell repertoires in COVID-19. Study summary: The origin of the acute and convalescent COVID-19 samples was the United States, Italy and Spain.

How the authors handled the data: Estimated nucleated cell counts came from reference gene primer amplification. This table comes from immunoSEQ multiplex PCR, and its TCRdb copy is limited to in-frame clones, with some not included. V, J and clone size derive from that table, while D and trimming were established from the DNA sequence. Among approximately 60,000 clones, around 80% were seen once, and the ten largest hold 8.2%. The V gene's germline CDR1 is LNHNV and CDR2 YYDKDF (reference sequence). Trimming took off 0 bases at V and 7 bases at J, with 9 bases between the two ends. CDR3 size: 14 residues.

The chain carries TRBV15 and TRBJ1-4; the D gene is possibly TRBD1 (5 bases). Sequencing was done on a sample of peripheral blood. The sequence came from an elderly woman with acute or convalescent COVID-19. Here the CDR3 DNA reads TGTGCCACCAGCAGAGATCAGGGAGGTGAAAAACTGTTTTTT. Translating gives CATSRDQGGEKLFF. The full variable domain, completed using reference TRBV15 and TRBJ1-4, is DAMVIQNPRYQVTQFGKPVTLSCSQTLNHNVMYWYQQKSSQAPKLLFHYYDKDFNNEADTPDNFQSRRPNTSFCFLDIRSPGLGDTAMYLCATSRDQGGEKLFFGSGTQLSVL.